This is a list of T cell receptor beta chains from one sample in a study of T cells in Graves' hyperthyroidism and ophthalmopathy. TCRdb ran MiXCR on the multiplex PCR reads and lists one entry per CDR3 protein. The sample has approximately 570,000 distinct CDR3 sequences, roughly 21% seen once. The specimen sequenced was blood. Receptor source: a man aged 35 to 55 with Graves' ophthalmopathy. CDR3s include the opening cysteine and the closing phenylalanine or tryptophan. Each record gives: V gene, clone size, J gene, D gene, CDR3 protein, CDR3 DNA. D genes are given only for firm matches. Rows give clone size only sometimes, using once, few, many, or a class for an expanded clone.

TRBV3-1	many	TRBJ2-3	-	CASSGGAAFTDTQYF	TGTGCCAGCAGCGGGGGGGCTGCATTCACAGATACGCAGTATTTT
TRBV5-5	-	TRBJ2-1	TRBD2	CASIRTSGGTDSYNEQFF	TGTGCCAGCATCCGGACTAGCGGGGGGACCGACTCCTACAATGAGCAGTTCTTC
TRBV7-9	few	TRBJ2-3	TRBD2	CASSLWTSGGNTQYF	TGTGCCAGCAGCCTCTGGACTAGCGGGGGAAATACGCAGTATTTT
TRBV29-1	-	TRBJ2-3	TRBD2	CSAGGKSTDTQYF	TGCAGCGCCGGGGGGAAGAGCACAGATACGCAGTATTTT
TRBV20-1	-	TRBJ2-3	-	CSARESSTDTQYF	TGCAGTGCTAGAGAGTCCAGCACAGATACGCAGTATTTT
TRBV18	-	TRBJ2-7	TRBD2	CAGSPGLAGTPIDEQYF	TGTGCCGGCTCACCAGGACTAGCGGGGACCCCGATAGACGAGCAGTACTTC
TRBV2	many	TRBJ2-1	-	CAQTGAPHNEQFF	TGTGCCCAAACCGGGGCTCCTCACAATGAGCAGTTCTTC
TRBV18	-	TRBJ2-1	-	CASSQWSYNEQFF	TGTGCCAGCTCACAGTGGTCTTACAATGAGCAGTTCTTC
TRBV9	few	TRBJ2-1	TRBD2	CASSFGLAGSRNEQFF	TGTGCCAGCAGCTTCGGACTAGCGGGAAGTCGAAATGAGCAGTTCTTC
TRBV19	many	TRBJ1-5	-	CASSLRRRQVKGGNQPQHF	TGTGCCAGTAGTCTTAGAAGACGCCAGGTAAAGGGTGGCAATCAGCCCCAGCATTTT
TRBV2	many	TRBJ2-2	-	CASSDRAMNTGELFF	TGTGCCAGCAGTGACAGGGCGATGAACACCGGGGAGCTGTTTTTT
TRBV28	-	TRBJ1-2	-	CASSPHTGNGYTF	TGTGCCAGCAGTCCCCATACAGGGAATGGCTACACCTTC
TRBV9	few	TRBJ1-3	-	CASSVRGLSGNTIYF	TGTGCCAGCAGCGTCCGGGGCCTCTCTGGAAACACCATATATTTT
TRBV12-3/TRBV12-4	many	TRBJ2-1	TRBD2	CASSWDPRRGGGRYNEQFF	TGTGCCAGCAGTTGGGACCCTCGGCGCGGGGGGGGTCGGTACAATGAGCAGTTCTTC
TRBV19	-	TRBJ2-1	TRBD2	CASSMGGAREQFF	TGTGCCAGTAGTATGGGAGGGGCACGTGAGCAGTTCTTC
TRBV7-2	many	TRBJ2-7	TRBD2	CASSNLAGGRNEQYF	TGTGCCAGCAGTAATCTAGCGGGAGGCCGAAACGAGCAGTACTTC
TRBV28	-	TRBJ2-1	-	CASSGRQGANEQFF	TGTGCCAGCAGCGGGAGACAGGGCGCCAATGAGCAGTTCTTC
TRBV7-8	many	TRBJ2-3	-	CASSPRTGPTTDTQYF	TGTGCCAGCAGCCCCCGAACAGGGCCTACTACAGATACGCAGTATTTT
TRBV24-1	few	TRBJ2-1	TRBD2	CATSDSGLAGLNEQFF	TGTGCCACCAGTGATTCGGGACTAGCGGGTCTCAATGAGCAGTTCTTC
TRBV29-1	once	TRBJ1-2	-	CSVGPPEGGYTF	TGCAGCGTTGGACCGCCTGAGGGTGGCTACACCTTC
TRBV7-9	-	TRBJ1-6	-	CASSLVSTGNNSPLHF	TGTGCCAGCAGCTTAGTGTCGACAGGCAATAATTCACCCCTCCACTTT
TRBV30	few	TRBJ1-1	-	CAWMLGRRHGGTEAFF	TGTGCCTGGATGCTGGGGAGGAGACACGGAGGGACTGAAGCTTTCTTT
TRBV28	many	TRBJ1-1	TRBD1	CASSFVARGRVNTEAFF	TGTGCCAGCAGTTTTGTGGCCAGGGGGAGGGTGAACACTGAAGCTTTCTTT
TRBV19	-	TRBJ1-1	-	CATGRALNTEAFF	TGTGCCACCGGACGGGCATTGAACACTGAAGCTTTCTTT
TRBV5-1	few	TRBJ2-1	-	CASSVQPGAGGSNEQFF	TGCGCCAGCAGCGTGCAACCTGGGGCCGGGGGTTCAAATGAGCAGTTCTTC
TRBV20-1	many	TRBJ2-3	TRBD2	CSARGTSGSADTQYF	TGCAGTGCTAGAGGGACTAGCGGGAGTGCTGATACGCAGTATTTT
TRBV7-9	-	TRBJ2-2	TRBD1	CASSIRTGKTGELFF	TGTGCCAGCAGCATCAGGACAGGGAAAACCGGGGAGCTGTTTTTT
TRBV7-3	many	TRBJ1-1	-	CASSLRGLGNTEAFF	TGTGCCAGCAGCTTAAGAGGGTTAGGGAACACTGAAGCTTTCTTT
TRBV11-2	-	TRBJ2-7	-	CASSIDSGWAYEQYF	TGTGCCAGCAGCATAGACTCTGGATGGGCCTACGAGCAGTACTTC
TRBV30	few	TRBJ2-7	-	CAWTQFIGSYEQYF	TGTGCCTGGACGCAGTTTATCGGGTCCTACGAGCAGTACTTC
TRBV5-1	few	TRBJ2-3	TRBD1	CASSLSRGSLTDTQYF	TGCGCCAGCAGCCTCAGCAGGGGGAGTTTGACAGATACGCAGTATTTT
TRBV20-1	few	TRBJ2-5	TRBD2	CSAASGRAAETQYF	TGCAGTGCTGCTAGCGGGAGGGCCGCGGAGACCCAGTACTTC
TRBV6-1	many	TRBJ2-5	TRBD1	CASSEGGRGRFFRETQYF	TGTGCCAGCAGTGAAGGTGGCAGGGGGCGCTTCTTCCGAGAGACCCAGTACTTC
TRBV12-3/TRBV12-4	many	TRBJ1-1	TRBD1	CASSPVGRGPTEAFF	TGTGCCAGCAGCCCCGTTGGCAGGGGGCCCACTGAAGCTTTCTTT
TRBV28	few	TRBJ1-2	TRBD1	CASRNTGAPNYGYTF	TGTGCCAGCAGGAATACAGGGGCACCTAACTATGGCTACACCTTC
TRBV5-1	many	TRBJ2-7	-	CASSALGAGYEQYF	TGCGCCAGCAGCGCCCTGGGCGCGGGGTACGAGCAGTACTTC
TRBV5-1	few	TRBJ2-1	-	CASSLLGVEQFF	TGCGCCAGCAGCTTGCTGGGGGTTGAGCAGTTCTTC
TRBV7-9	few	TRBJ2-1	-	CASTSRFDNEQFF	TGTGCCAGCACGTCCAGGTTTGACAATGAGCAGTTCTTC